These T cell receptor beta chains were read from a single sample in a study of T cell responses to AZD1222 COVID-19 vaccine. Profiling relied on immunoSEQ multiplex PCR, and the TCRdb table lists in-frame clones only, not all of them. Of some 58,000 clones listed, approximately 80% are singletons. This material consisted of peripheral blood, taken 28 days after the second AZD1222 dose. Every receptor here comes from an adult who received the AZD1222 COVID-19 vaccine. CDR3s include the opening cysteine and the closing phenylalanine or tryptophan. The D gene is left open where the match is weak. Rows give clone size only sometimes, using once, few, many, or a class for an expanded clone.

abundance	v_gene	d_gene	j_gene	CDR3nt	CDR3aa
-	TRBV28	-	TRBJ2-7	TGTGCCAGCAAAGAGTCCAGTGGTGGGAGTAGGTACGAGCAGTACTTC	CASKESSGGSRYEQYF
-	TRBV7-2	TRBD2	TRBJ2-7	TGTGCCAGCAGCTTAGCGCCTGCGGGGGTATACGAGCAGTACTTC	CASSLAPAGVYEQYF
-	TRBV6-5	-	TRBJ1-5	TGTGCCAGCAGTTACCAGTATGGTCAGCCCCAGCATTTT	CASSYQYGQPQHF
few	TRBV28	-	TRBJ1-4	TGTGCCAGCAGTTCCGGGGACCTAGGAAGGGAAAAACTGTTTTTT	CASSSGDLGREKLFF
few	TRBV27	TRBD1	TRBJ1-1	TGTGCCAGCAGTTCCACCCAAGGGACAGGGAACACTGAAGCTTTCTTT	CASSSTQGTGNTEAFF
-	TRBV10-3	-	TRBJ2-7	TGTGCCATCAGTACCAGGGGATCCCAGTACGAGCAGTACTTC	CAISTRGSQYEQYF
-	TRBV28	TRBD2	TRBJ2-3	TGTGCCAGCACTCCGAATCGGGGGGGCACTAGAGATACGCAGTATTTT	CASTPNRGGTRDTQYF
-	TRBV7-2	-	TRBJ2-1	TGTGCCAGCAGCCCCTCCATAGGTGAGCAGTTCTTC	CASSPSIGEQFF
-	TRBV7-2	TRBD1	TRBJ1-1	TGTGCCAGCAGCTTAAGGGACAGGCGAAATGAAGCTTTCTTT	CASSLRDRRNEAFF
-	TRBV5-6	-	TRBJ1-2	TGTGCCAGCAGTGGTGTGAACACCCCCTATGGCTACACCTTC	CASSGVNTPYGYTF
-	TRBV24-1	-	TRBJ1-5	TGTGCCACCAGTGACGGGGGGGGCAATCAGCCCCAGCATTTT	CATSDGGGNQPQHF
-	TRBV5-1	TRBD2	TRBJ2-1	TGCGCCAGCAGCTTCGGGACTAGCGGGGGCCCCTACAATGAGCAGTTCTTC	CASSFGTSGGPYNEQFF
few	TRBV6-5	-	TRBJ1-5	TGTGCCAGCGGGGATGGCAATCAGCCCCAGCATTTT	CASGDGNQPQHF
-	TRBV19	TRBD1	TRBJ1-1	TGTGCCAGTAGTTCACAGGGGGCGTACACTGAAGCTTTCTTT	CASSSQGAYTEAFF
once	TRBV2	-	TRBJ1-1	TGTGCCAAGGGGACGGTGAACACTGAAGCTTTCTTT	CAKGTVNTEAFF
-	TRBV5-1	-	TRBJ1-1	TGCGCCAGCAGCTTGGGAGGGCCGAACACTGAAGCTTTCTTT	CASSLGGPNTEAFF
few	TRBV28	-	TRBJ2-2	TGTGCCAGCAGTTTAGGGGCGGCCGGGGAGCTGTTTTTT	CASSLGAAGELFF
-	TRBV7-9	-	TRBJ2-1	TGTGCCAGCAGCCCACCCGGGAACCACGGAAATGAGCAGTTCTTC	CASSPPGNHGNEQFF
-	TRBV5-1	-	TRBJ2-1	TGCGCCAGCAGCTTGCGGCAGGCTTCGTCCTACAATGAGCAGTTCTTC	CASSLRQASSYNEQFF
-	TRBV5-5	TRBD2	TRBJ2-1	TGTGCCAGCAGCTTAGGCGGGGGGGCCATCGGTGAGCAGTTCTTC	CASSLGGGAIGEQFF
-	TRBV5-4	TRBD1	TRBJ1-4	TGTGCCAGCAGCTCAGACAGGGAAGGTGAAAAACTGTTTTTT	CASSSDREGEKLFF
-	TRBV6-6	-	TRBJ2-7	TGTGCCAGCAGTCCTCAGGCCACCTACGAGCAGTACTTC	CASSPQATYEQYF
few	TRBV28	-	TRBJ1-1	TGTGCCAGCAGTTTACTCATCGAGAACACTGAAGCTTTCTTT	CASSLLIENTEAFF
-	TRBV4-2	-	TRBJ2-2	TGTGCCAGCAGCCAATTAGGAGCGGTGTACACCGGGGAGCTGTTTTTT	CASSQLGAVYTGELFF
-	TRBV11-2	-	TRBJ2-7	TGTGCCAGCAGCTTAGCTGAATACGAGCAGTACTTC	CASSLAEYEQYF
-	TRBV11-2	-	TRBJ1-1	TGTGCCAGCAGCAAAGGGGCGGTGAACACTGAAGCTTTCTTT	CASSKGAVNTEAFF
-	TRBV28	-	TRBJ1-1	TGTGCCACACGGGAGGGGGGGATGAACACTGAAGCTTTCTTT	CATREGGMNTEAFF
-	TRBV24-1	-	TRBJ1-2	TGTGCCACCAGTGGGGGGGAACCCTATGGCTACACCTTC	CATSGGEPYGYTF
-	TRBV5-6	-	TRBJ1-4	TGTGCCAGCAGCTTGCGACAAAATAATGAAAAACTGTTTTTT	CASSLRQNNEKLFF
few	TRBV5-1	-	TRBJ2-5	TGCGCCAGCAGCGATGCTAGGACTACCCAAGAGACCCAGTACTTC	CASSDARTTQETQYF
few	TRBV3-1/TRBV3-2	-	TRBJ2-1	TGTGCCAGCAGCCTCGAGAAAAATGAGCAGTTCTTC	CASSLEKNEQFF
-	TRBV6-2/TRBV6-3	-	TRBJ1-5	TGTGCCAGCAGTTACCCGGGGTATCAGCCCCAGCATTTT	CASSYPGYQPQHF
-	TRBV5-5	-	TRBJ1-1	TGTGCCAGCAGCTTGAGGGATATGAACACTGAAGCTTTCTTT	CASSLRDMNTEAFF
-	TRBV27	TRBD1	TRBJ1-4	TGTGCCAGCAGTTCCTGGGACAGGGGTAATGAAAAACTGTTTTTT	CASSSWDRGNEKLFF
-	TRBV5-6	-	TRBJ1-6	TGTGCCAGCAGCTTCTCAGGGAACCCCTATAATTCACCCCTCCACTTT	CASSFSGNPYNSPLHF
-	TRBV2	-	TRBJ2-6	TGTGCCAGCAGTGAGTGGGGCTCTGGGGCCAACGTCCTGACTTTC	CASSEWGSGANVLTF
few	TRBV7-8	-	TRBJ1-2	TGTGCCAGCAACACCCAGGGGAGGGGCGTTTACTATGGCTACACCTTC	CASNTQGRGVYYGYTF
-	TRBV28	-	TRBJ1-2	TGTGCCAGCAGTTTATCTTTAGCCGGCGGCTATGGCTACACCTTC	CASSLSLAGGYGYTF
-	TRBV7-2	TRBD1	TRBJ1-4	TGTGCCAGCAGCTCTACCGGGACAGGGGGTACCACAAATGAAAAACTGTTTTTT	CASSSTGTGGTTNEKLFF
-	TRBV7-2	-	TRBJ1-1	TGTGCCAGCAGCCCCCGTACCCCGAACACTGAAGCTTTCTTT	CASSPRTPNTEAFF
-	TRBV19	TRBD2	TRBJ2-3	TGTGCCAGTAGTAGGAGACCCGGGACTAGCGGGAGGGCCAAAGATACGCAGTATTTT	CASSRRPGTSGRAKDTQYF
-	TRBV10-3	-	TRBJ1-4	TGTGCCATCACGGCAGGGAGTGGAGAAAAACTGTTTTTT	CAITAGSGEKLFF
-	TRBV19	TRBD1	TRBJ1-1	TGTGCCAGTAGTATTGACAGGGGGCGATCCGGAGTCTTCAGCTTT	CASSIDRGRSGVFSF
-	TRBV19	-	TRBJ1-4	TGTGCCAGTAGTATGACAGGAGGTGAAAAACTGTTTTTT	CASSMTGGEKLFF
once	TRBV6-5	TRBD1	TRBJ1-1	TGTGCCAGCATTGGGGACAGGGGGCGGAACACTGAAGCTTTCTTT	CASIGDRGRNTEAFF
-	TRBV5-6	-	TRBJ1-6	TGTGCCAGCAGTCTGGGCGGTGGACCCCTCCACTTT	CASSLGGGPLHF
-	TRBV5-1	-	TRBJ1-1	TGCGCCAGCACCCAATCAGGGAGTGTCACTGAAGCTTTCTTT	CASTQSGSVTEAFF
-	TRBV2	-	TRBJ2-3	TGTGCCAGCAGTGGGTCAGGGGGAGCGGGCAGCACAGATACGCAGTATTTT	CASSGSGGAGSTDTQYF
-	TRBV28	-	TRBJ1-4	TGTGCCAGCAGTTTTCAGGGGACTAATGAAAAACTGTTTTTT	CASSFQGTNEKLFF
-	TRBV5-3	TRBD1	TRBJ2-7	TGTGCCAGAAGCGAATCTGCCCTCGGGACAGCGATGCCATTTTTCTACGAGCAGTACTTC	CARSESALGTAMPFFYEQYF
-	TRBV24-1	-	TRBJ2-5	TGTGCCACCAGTGATCGAGGGGGGACCCAGTACTTC	CATSDRGGTQYF
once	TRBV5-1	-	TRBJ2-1	TGCGCCAGCAGCTCAATTACAGGGAACAATGAGCAGTTCTTC	CASSSITGNNEQFF
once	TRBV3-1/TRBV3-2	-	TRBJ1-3	TGTGCCAGCAGCCCCGTGGAGGCCTTAACCTCTGGAAACACCATATATTTT	CASSPVEALTSGNTIYF
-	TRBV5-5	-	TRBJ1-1	TGTGCCAGCTTGGTAGGGACCATGAACACTGAAGCTTTCTTT	CASLVGTMNTEAFF
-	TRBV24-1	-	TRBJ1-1	TGTGCCACCAGTGATTCGGGGGTGAACACTGAAGCTTTCTTT	CATSDSGVNTEAFF
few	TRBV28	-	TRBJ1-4	TGTGCCAGCATCCCACATCGCCAGGCTGAAAAACTGTTTTTT	CASIPHRQAEKLFF
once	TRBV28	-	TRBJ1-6	TGTGCCAGCAGTATCCCGGGGAGCTCCTATAATTCACCCCTCCACTTT	CASSIPGSSYNSPLHF
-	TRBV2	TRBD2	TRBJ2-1	TGTGCCAGCAGCCCTCGGGGAGCGGGGAGCTACAATGAGCAGTTCTTC	CASSPRGAGSYNEQFF
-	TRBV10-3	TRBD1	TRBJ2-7	TGTGCCATCAGTGAGTCCACAGGGGGCGAGGTCTACGAGCAGTACTTC	CAISESTGGEVYEQYF